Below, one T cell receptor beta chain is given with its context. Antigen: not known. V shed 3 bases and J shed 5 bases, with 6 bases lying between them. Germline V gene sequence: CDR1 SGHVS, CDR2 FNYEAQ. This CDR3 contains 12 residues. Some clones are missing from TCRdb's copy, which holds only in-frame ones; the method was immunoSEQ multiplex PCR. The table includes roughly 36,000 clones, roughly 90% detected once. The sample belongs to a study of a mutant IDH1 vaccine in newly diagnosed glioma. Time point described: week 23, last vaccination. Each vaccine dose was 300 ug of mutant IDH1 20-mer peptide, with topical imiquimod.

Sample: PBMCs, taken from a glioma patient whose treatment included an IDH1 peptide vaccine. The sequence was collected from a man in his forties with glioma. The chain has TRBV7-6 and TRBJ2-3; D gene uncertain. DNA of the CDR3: TGTGCCAGCAGCTTTTTGAGAGATACGCAGTATTTT. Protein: CASSFLRDTQYF.